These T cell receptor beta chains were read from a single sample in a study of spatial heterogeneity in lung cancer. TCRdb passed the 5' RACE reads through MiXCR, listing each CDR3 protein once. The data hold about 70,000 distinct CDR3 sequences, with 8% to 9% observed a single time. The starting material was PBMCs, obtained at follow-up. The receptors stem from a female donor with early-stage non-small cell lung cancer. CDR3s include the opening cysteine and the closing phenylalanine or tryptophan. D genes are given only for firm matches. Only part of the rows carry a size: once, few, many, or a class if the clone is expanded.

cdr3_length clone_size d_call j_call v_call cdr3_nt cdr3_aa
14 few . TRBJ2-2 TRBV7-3 TGTGCCAGCAGCTCTCAAGGGGTTGGCGGGGAGCTGTTTTTT CASSSQGVGGELFF
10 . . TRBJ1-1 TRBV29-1 TGCAGCGTTCGGGCAGGTGAAGCTTTCTTT CSVRAGEAFF
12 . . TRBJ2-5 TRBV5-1 TGCGCCAGCAGCGCGCAGAGGGAGACCCAGTACTTC CASSAQRETQYF
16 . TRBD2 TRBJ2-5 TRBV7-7 TGTGCTAGCAGCTTAGTAGCGGGGATGGAGGCGGAGACCCAGTACTTC CASSLVAGMEAETQYF
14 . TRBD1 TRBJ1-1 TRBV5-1 TGCGCCAGCAGCCCAGGGGGCATGAACACTGAAGCTTTCTTT CASSPGGMNTEAFF
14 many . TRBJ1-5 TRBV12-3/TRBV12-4 TGTGCCAGCAGGCCTGGGGGGAGCAATCAGCCCCAGCATTTT CASRPGGSNQPQHF
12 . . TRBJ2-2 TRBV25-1 TGTGCCAGCAGGGGTCCTGGGGGGGAGCTGTTTTTT CASRGPGGELFF
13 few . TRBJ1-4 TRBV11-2 TGTGCCAGCAGCATCGACAGCAATGAAAAACTGTTTTTT CASSIDSNEKLFF
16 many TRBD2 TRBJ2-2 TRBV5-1 TGCGCCAGCAGCAGCGACCTAGCGGGAGGCCCCGGGGAGCTGTTTTTT CASSSDLAGGPGELFF
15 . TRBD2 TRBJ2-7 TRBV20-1 TGCAGTGCGAGGACTAGCGGGAGTGGTTCCTACGAGCAGTACTTC CSARTSGSGSYEQYF
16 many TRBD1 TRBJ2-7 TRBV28 TGTGCCAGCAGTTTAAGGATCGGGGACAGCTCCTACGAGCAGTACTTC CASSLRIGDSSYEQYF
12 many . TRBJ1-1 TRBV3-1 TGTGCCAGCAGCCAAGTCCCACATGAAGCTTTCTTT CASSQVPHEAFF
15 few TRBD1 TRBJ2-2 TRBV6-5 TGTGCCAGCAGTCAGACAGGGGGAGAGGCCGGGGAGCTGTTTTTT CASSQTGGEAGELFF
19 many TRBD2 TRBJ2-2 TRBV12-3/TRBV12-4 TGTGCCAGCACCCTCGAGGTAGCGGGAGGGATCTCGAACACCGGGGAGCTGTTTTTT CASTLEVAGGISNTGELFF
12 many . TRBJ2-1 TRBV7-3 TGTGCCAGCAGGGGGGTCGACAATGAGCAGTTCTTC CASRGVDNEQFF
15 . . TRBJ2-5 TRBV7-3 TGTGCCAGCAGCTTAACAACCGACAGACAAGAGACCCAGTACTTC CASSLTTDRQETQYF
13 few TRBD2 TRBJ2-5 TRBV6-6 TGTGCCAGCAAAAGCGGGAGGGAGGAGACCCAGTACTTC CASKSGREETQYF
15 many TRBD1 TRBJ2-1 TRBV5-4 TGTGCCAGCAGCGCGGACAGGGCCCGAGTTTGGGAGCAGTTCTTC CASSADRARVWEQFF
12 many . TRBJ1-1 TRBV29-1 TGCAGCGCCCAAAGTTGGGACACTGAAGCTTTCTTT CSAQSWDTEAFF
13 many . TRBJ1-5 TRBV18 TGTGCCAGCTCAATAGTAAGCAATCAGCCCCAGCATTTT CASSIVSNQPQHF
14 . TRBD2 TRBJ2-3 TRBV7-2 TGTGCCAGCAGCTTAACTAGCGGGCTACATACGCAGTATTTT CASSLTSGLHTQYF
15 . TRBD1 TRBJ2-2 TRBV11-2 TGTGCCAGCAGCGCGGGACAGGGAGATGTCGGGGAGCTGTTTTTT CASSAGQGDVGELFF
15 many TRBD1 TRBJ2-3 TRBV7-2 TGTGCCAGCAGCTTGCAGACAGGGATACGGGATACGCAGTATTTT CASSLQTGIRDTQYF
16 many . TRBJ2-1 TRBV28 TGTGCCAGCACTCTTTCCGGGTCCGGCTCCTACAATGAGCAGTTCTTC CASTLSGSGSYNEQFF
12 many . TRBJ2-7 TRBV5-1 TGCGCCAGCATGGGGGTAGGAACTGAGCAGTACTTC CASMGVGTEQYF
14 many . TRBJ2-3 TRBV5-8 TGTGCCAGCAGCTTGTACCCGCGCACAGATACGCAGTATTTT CASSLYPRTDTQYF
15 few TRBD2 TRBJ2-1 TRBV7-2 TGTGCCAGCAGCTTACACCCGAGCGGGGTGGGGGAGCAGTTCTTC CASSLHPSGVGEQFF
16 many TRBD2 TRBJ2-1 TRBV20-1 TGCAGTGCTAGTCAAACGGCTAGCGGGAGTTACAATGAGCAGTTCTTC CSASQTASGSYNEQFF
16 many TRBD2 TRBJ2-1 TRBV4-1 TGCGCCAGCAGCCCCACGGGGGGGGGCTCCTACAATGAGCAGTTCTTC CASSPTGGGSYNEQFF
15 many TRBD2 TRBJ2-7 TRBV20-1 TGCAGTGCTTCCGCGCCCGGGACTAGCCCCTACGAGCAGTACTTC CSASAPGTSPYEQYF
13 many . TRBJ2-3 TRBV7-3 TGTGCCAGCAGCTTAGCTAGCGCAGATACGCAGTATTTT CASSLASADTQYF
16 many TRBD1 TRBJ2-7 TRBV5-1 TGCGCCAGCAGCAGCACTGTGGACAGGGGAGGAGGCGAGCAGTACTTC CASSSTVDRGGGEQYF
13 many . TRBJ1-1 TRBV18 TGTGCCAGCTCACCAGGACAGAACACTGAAGCTTTCTTT CASSPGQNTEAFF
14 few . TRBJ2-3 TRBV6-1 TGTGTCAGCAGTGTTCCGGGAGTCACAGATACGCAGTATTTT CVSSVPGVTDTQYF
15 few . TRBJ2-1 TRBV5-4 TGTGCCAGCAGCTTGTCGGCAGGGACCTACAATGAGCAGTTCTTC CASSLSAGTYNEQFF
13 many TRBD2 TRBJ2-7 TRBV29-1 TGCAGCGTCTCGGGACTACCCACCTACGAGCAGTACTTC CSVSGLPTYEQYF
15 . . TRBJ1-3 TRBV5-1 TGCGCCAGCAGCTTGATACCAACCCCAGGAAACACCATATATTTT CASSLIPTPGNTIYF
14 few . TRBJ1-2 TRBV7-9 TGTGCCAGCAGCCGACCTCCCACAAACTATGGCTACACCTTC CASSRPPTNYGYTF
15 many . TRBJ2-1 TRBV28 TGTGCCAGTACCCCGTTGCACACGATTTACAATGAGCAGTTCTTC CASTPLHTIYNEQFF
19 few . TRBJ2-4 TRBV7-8 TGTGCCAGCAGCCGTACCCTAGCGACCGGGCTACTAGCCAAAAACATTCAGTACTTC CASSRTLATGLLAKNIQYF
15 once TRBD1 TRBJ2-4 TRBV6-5 TGTGCCAGCAGTTACCTTCAGGGGGACCAAAACATTCAGTACTTC CASSYLQGDQNIQYF